These 25 T cell receptor beta chains were all obtained from the same sample, sequenced in a study of T-cell reconstitution after alpha-beta-depleted transplantation in children. Unique molecular identifiers were used in preparing the TCRbeta library. One entry per CDR3 protein, called by TCRdb with MiXCR from the PCR reads. The table has hundreds of thousands of distinct CDR3 sequences, 17% seen once. The starting material was PBMCs, mostly from graft donor cells, obtained 360 days after TCRalphabeta/CD19-depleted stem cell transplant. Receptors were obtained from a male patient under 10 years old who had a stem cell transplant for acute lymphoblastic leukemia, so the T cells may come from the graft donor.

The J gene is TRBJ2-1, the V gene TRBV11-2; TRBD2 matches 8 bases. CDR3 size: 17 residues. V lost 1 base and J lost 3; bases outside the gene matches: 8. Germline CDR1 reads SGHAT; CDR2 reads FQNNGV. The CDR3 loop reads CASSLGSRGGFYNEQFF. DNA of the CDR3: TGTGCCAGCAGCTTAGGGTCTCGGGGGGGATTCTACAATGAGCAGTTCTTC.

This clonotype was seen a handful of times. V gene TRBV7-2 combines with J gene TRBJ2-2; D is undetermined. Germline CDR1 reads SGHTA; CDR2 reads FQGNSA. The V and J ends lost 3 bases and 4 bases respectively, with 9 bases between them. The CDR3 covers 14 residues. As DNA, the CDR3 is TGTGCCAGCAGCTTCTCAGAAACCACCGGGGAGCTGTTTTTT. Its translation is CASSFSETTGELFF.

The chain couples TRBV11-2 to TRBJ2-7, with 10 bases identical to TRBD1. V dropped 2 bases and J dropped 5; count of bases not matched to a gene: 6. Germline loops: CDR1 SGHAT, CDR2 FQNNGV. This CDR3 has 15 amino acids. CDR3 nucleotides: TGTGCCAGCAGCTTACGGCGGACAGGGGGACACGAGCAGTACTTC. It is translated as CASSLRRTGGHEQYF. The full variable domain, its missing parts supplied by reference TRBV11-2 and TRBJ2-7, is EAGVAQSPRYKIIEKRQSVAFWCNPISGHATLYWYQQILGQGPKLLIQFQNNGVVDDSQLPKDRFSAERLKGVDSTLKIQPAKLEDSAVYLCASSLRRTGGHEQYFGPGTRLTVT.

The table lists this clonotype with a few counts. The genes are TRBV6-5 and TRBJ2-1, with 13 bases that match TRBD2. The CDR3 spans 15 residues. CDR1 and CDR2 from the germline V gene are MNHEY and SVGAGI. V was pared by 7 bases and J by 6 bases, with 6 bases of the junction left unmatched. This CDR3 is CASTGGLAGPNEQFF. The CDR3, as DNA: TGTGCCAGCACGGGGGGACTAGCGGGGCCCAATGAGCAGTTCTTC.

Only a few counts were recorded for this clonotype. This chain connects TRBV7-7 to TRBJ2-5; 8 positions agree with TRBD2. Looked up from germline, CDR1 is SSHAT and CDR2 is FNYEAQ (reference sequence). J was trimmed by 5 bases and V by 3 bases; bases with no gene match: 11. This CDR3 region has 16 residues. The CDR3, as DNA: TGTGCCAGCAGCTTGAATGTGCGGGGGGCCGGGGAGACCCAGTACTTC. It is translated as CASSLNVRGAGETQYF.

In its sample, this clonotype was seen a few times. The chain combines TRBV5-1 with TRBJ2-1, with TRBD1 as a possible D gene (8 bases). Looked up from germline, CDR1 is SGHRS and CDR2 is YFSETQ. Deletions cut 2 bases from V and 4 bases from J, with 13 bases between. There are 15 residues in the CDR3. CDR3 protein: CASSFTGGGYNEQFF. CDR3 sequence (DNA): TGCGCCAGCAGCTTTACAGGGGGGGGGTACAATGAGCAGTTCTTC.

The chain employs TRBV29-1 and TRBJ2-3; either TRBD1 or TRBD2 may fit D (5 bases each). Germline V gene sequence: CDR1 SQVTM, CDR2 ANQGSEA. This CDR3 has 13 residues. Deletions cut 6 bases from V and 0 bases from J, with 10 bases between. CDR3 nucleotide sequence: TGCAGCGTGGAGGACATCAGCACAGATACGCAGTATTTT. Translated, it gives CSVEDISTDTQYF.

V and J are TRBV12-3 or TRBV12-4 and TRBJ2-3, with 7 positions matching TRBD1. The V gene end was trimmed by 1 base and the J gene end by 2 bases; junction bases not matched to a gene: 6. CDR3 size: 16 residues. The CDR3 DNA sequence: TGTGCCAGCAGTTTAGGGGACAGCGGACCCACAGATACGCAGTATTTT. Translation: CASSLGDSGPTDTQYF.

V is TRBV7-2 and J is TRBJ2-5, with D perhaps TRBD1 (5 bases). The V gene's germline CDR1 is SGHTA and CDR2 FQGNSA. Trimming stripped 4 bases from V and 0 bases from J, with 15 bases between. This CDR3 comprises 16 residues. CDR3 sequence reads: CASSSPLGAYQETQYF. In nucleotides, the CDR3 is TGTGCCAGCAGCTCCCCTTTAGGGGCCTACCAAGAGACCCAGTACTTC. Using reference TRBV7-2 and TRBJ2-5 for the parts outside the CDR3, the full variable domain is GAGVSQSPSNKVTEKGKDVELRCDPISGHTALYWYRQSLGQGLEFLIYFQGNSAPDKSGLPSDRFSAERTGGSVSTLTIQRTQQEDSAVYLCASSSPLGAYQETQYFGPGTRLLVL.

This clonotype was seen many times. This chain uses TRBV24-1 with TRBJ2-1, with D maybe TRBD1 (6 bases). The V gene lost 10 bases and the J gene lost 6 bases, with 18 bases spanning the gap. Germline V gene lookup returns CDR1 KGHDR and CDR2 SFDVKD. The CDR3 runs to 14 residues. This CDR3 reads CATHDAGAPNEQFF. CDR3 in DNA: TGTGCCACTCACGACGCAGGGGCGCCCAATGAGCAGTTCTTC.

The sample holds many counts of this clonotype. V gene TRBV7-6 combines with J gene TRBJ2-3; D unresolved. The CDR3 is made up of 13 amino acids. Germline V lookup: CDR1 SGHVS, CDR2 FNYEAQ. V shed 2 bases and J shed 0 bases, with 3 bases lying between them. This chain's CDR3 is CASSLKSTDTQYF. DNA for the CDR3: TGTGCCAGCAGCTTAAAGAGCACAGATACGCAGTATTTT.

The chain joins TRBV6-1 to TRBJ2-5; D unresolved. Trimming cost V 6 bases and J 7 bases, with 18 bases left between them. Per the germline V gene, CDR1 is MNHNS and CDR2 is SASEGT. The CDR3 has 14 amino acids. CDR3 nucleotide sequence: TGTGCCAGCAGCCCTGACGCTCGTGTTGGGACCCAGTACTTC. Translation gives CASSPDARVGTQYF.

The chain uses TRBV3-1 and TRBJ2-3; 10 nucleotides line up with TRBD2. Germline trimming cut 2 bases from V and 2 bases from J; bases unmatched to any gene: 4. This CDR3 is built from 16 residues. Germline V gene lookup returns CDR1 LGHDT and CDR2 YNNKEL (reference sequence). CDR3 coding DNA: TGTGCCAGCAGCCAACTAGCGGGGGCCAACACAGATACGCAGTATTTT. It specifies CASSQLAGANTDTQYF.

This chain joins TRBV11-1 and TRBJ2-2; D remains unclear. V shed 6 bases and J shed 4 bases, with 6 bases lying between them. This CDR3 has 12 amino acids. Germline V gene sequence: CDR1 SGHAT, CDR2 FQDESV (reference sequence). The DNA of the CDR3 is TGTGCCAGCAGAGGTGCCACCGGGGAGCTGTTTTTT. Protein product: CASRGATGELFF.

This chain connects TRBV27 to TRBJ1-1; 10 positions agree with TRBD1. This CDR3 region has 15 residues. V was clipped by 5 bases and J by 5 bases; unmatched bases: 8. Germline CDR1 reads MNHEY; CDR2 reads SMNVEV (reference sequence). The CDR3: CASSPRTGGKTEAFF. The CDR3 DNA reads TGTGCCAGCAGTCCTCGGACAGGGGGGAAGACTGAAGCTTTCTTT.

The rearrangement links TRBV29-1 to TRBJ2-1; no reliable D call. Per the germline V gene, CDR1 is SQVTM and CDR2 is ANQGSEA. The V end was cut by 4 bases, the J end by 2 bases, with 9 bases between. This CDR3 has 13 amino acids. The CDR3 bases are TGCAGCGTTGGGGCAGCCCCCTACAATGAGCAGTTCTTC. Its translation is CSVGAAPYNEQFF.

This clonotype was seen more than once but under ten times. The chain has TRBV7-9 and TRBJ2-1, with no clear D. CDR3 length: 12 amino acids. Trimming took 6 bases from V and 7 from J, leaving 10 bases between them. Germline assignment: CDR1 SEHNR and CDR2 FQNEAQ (reference sequence). In DNA, the CDR3 is TGTGCCAGCAGTCAAGTGTTAAATGAGCAGTTCTTC. Encoded protein: CASSQVLNEQFF.

This clonotype was seen only once. The rearrangement joins TRBV6-5 to TRBJ1-1, with a weak D call TRBD1 (6 bases). The V and J ends lost 9 bases and 8 bases respectively, with 16 bases between them. This CDR3 has 12 amino acids. CDR1 MNHEY and CDR2 SVGAGI come from the germline V gene. CDR3 nucleotides: TGTGCCAGTAACCGTGGGGGGACAGAAGCTTTCTTT. The encoded protein is CASNRGGTEAFF.

The sample holds a few counts of this clonotype. This chain links TRBV20-1 with TRBJ2-1; 9 nucleotides line up with TRBD2. The trim removed 3 bases at V and 8 bases at J, leaving 11 bases unmatched. In germline, CDR1 is DFQATT, CDR2 SNEGSKA (reference sequence). The CDR3 is 15 amino acids. The CDR3 bases are TGCAGTGCTAGTATTCGACTAGCGGTGTCGGATGAGCAGTTCTTC. Its translation: CSASIRLAVSDEQFF.

The V gene is TRBV2, the J gene TRBJ1-1, with a possible D match to TRBD1 (6 bases). In germline, CDR1 is SNHLY, CDR2 FYNNEI. The CDR3 loop spans 13 amino acids. V lost 6 bases and J lost 4, with 12 bases in between. The CDR3 reads CASSPRGFTEAFF. The CDR3 nucleotides read TGTGCCAGCAGCCCCAGGGGTTTCACTGAAGCTTTCTTT.

The CDR3 protein is CATVRTGGTYEQYF. The DNA of the CDR3 is TGTGCCACCGTAAGAACAGGGGGAACCTACGAGCAGTACTTC. J is TRBJ2-7 and V is TRBV6-1; TRBD1 matches at 8 bases. This CDR3 spans 14 amino acids. V lost 10 bases and J lost 2; bases outside the gene matches: 10. CDR1 MNHNS and CDR2 SASEGT come from the germline V gene.

This chain uses TRBV12-3 or TRBV12-4 with TRBJ1-1, with 7 bases matching TRBD1. The ends lost 6 bases at V and 3 bases at J; junction bases unmatched: 10. CDR3 length equals 15 residues. The CDR3 sequence is CASSPGGFGDTEAFF. The CDR3 bases are TGTGCCAGCAGCCCAGGGGGGTTCGGGGACACTGAAGCTTTCTTT.

The CDR3 DNA sequence: TGCGCCAGCAGCCCTAGTGAGGAGACCCAGTACTTC. It specifies CASSPSEETQYF. The gene calls are TRBV5-1 and TRBJ2-5, with D hard to call. The length of the CDR3 is 12 residues. Trimming pared 4 bases from V and 5 bases from J, leaving 9 bases between. The germline V gene has CDR1 SGHRS and CDR2 YFSETQ.

On this clonotype itself: Being one base from a much bigger clone, this may be a read error. This CDR3 is CCADPLGQAVYNEQFF. The CDR3 DNA follows: TGCTGTGCGGATCCTCTTGGGCAGGCCGTCTACAATGAGCAGTTCTTC. The J gene is TRBJ2-1, the V gene TRBV20-1; D is unclear. CDR1 and CDR2 from the germline V gene are DFQATT and SNEGSKA (reference sequence). The CDR3 is 16 residues long.

CDR3 amino acids: CASSPRGAPTGAQYF. The DNA of the CDR3 is TGTGCCAGCAGCCCCCGCGGGGCGCCAACGGGGGCGCAGTATTTT. V usage is TRBV3-1 and J usage is TRBJ2-3; possibly TRBD2 for D (6 bases). This CDR3 is built from 15 residues. V lost 4 bases, J lost 10 bases, and 21 bases lay in between. CDR1 and CDR2 (germline): LGHDT, YNNKEL (reference sequence).